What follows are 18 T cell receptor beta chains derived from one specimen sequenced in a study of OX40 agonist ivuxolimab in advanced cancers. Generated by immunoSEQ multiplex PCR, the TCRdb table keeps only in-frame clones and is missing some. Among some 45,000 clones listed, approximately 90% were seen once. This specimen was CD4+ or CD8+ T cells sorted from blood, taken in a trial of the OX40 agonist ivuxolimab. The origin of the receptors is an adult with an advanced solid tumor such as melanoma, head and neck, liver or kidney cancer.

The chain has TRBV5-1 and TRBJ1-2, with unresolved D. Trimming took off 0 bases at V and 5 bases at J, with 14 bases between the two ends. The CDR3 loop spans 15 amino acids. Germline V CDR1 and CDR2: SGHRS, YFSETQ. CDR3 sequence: CASSLGPPGPYGYTF. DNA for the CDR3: TGCGCCAGCAGCTTGGGGCCGCCTGGGCCTTATGGCTACACCTTC.

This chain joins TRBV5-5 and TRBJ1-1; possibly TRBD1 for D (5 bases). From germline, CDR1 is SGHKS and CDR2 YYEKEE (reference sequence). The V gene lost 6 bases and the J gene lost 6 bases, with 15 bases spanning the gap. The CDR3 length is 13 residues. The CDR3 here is CASNWGGSAEAFF. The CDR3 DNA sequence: TGTGCCAGCAATTGGGGGGGTTCGGCTGAAGCTTTCTTT.

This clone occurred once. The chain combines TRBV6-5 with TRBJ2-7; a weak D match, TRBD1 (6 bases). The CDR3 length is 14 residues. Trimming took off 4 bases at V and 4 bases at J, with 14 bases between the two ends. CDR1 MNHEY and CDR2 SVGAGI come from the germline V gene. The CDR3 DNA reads TGTGCCAGCAGTTTGACAGGCGGCGGATACGAGCAGTACTTC. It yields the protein CASSLTGGGYEQYF.

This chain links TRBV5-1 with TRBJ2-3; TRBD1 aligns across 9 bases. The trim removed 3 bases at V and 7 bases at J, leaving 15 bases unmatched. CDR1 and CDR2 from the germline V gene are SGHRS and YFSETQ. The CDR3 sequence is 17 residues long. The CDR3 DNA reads TGCGCCAGCAGCTCACAGCCGGGACAGGGAATCCAGAATACGCAGTATTTT. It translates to CASSSQPGQGIQNTQYF.

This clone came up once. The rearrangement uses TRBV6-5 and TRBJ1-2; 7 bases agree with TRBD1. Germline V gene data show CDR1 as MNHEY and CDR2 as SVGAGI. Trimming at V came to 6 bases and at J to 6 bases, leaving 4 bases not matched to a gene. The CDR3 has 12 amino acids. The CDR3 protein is CASSDRVDGYTF. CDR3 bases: TGTGCCAGCAGCGACAGGGTCGATGGCTACACCTTC.

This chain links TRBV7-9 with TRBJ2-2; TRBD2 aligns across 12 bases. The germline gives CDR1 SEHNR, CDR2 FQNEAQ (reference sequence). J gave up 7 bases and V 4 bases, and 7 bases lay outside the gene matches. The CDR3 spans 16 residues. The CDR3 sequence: CASSSTSGGPVGELFF. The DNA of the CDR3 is TGTGCCAGCAGCTCAACTAGCGGGGGGCCCGTCGGGGAGCTGTTTTTT. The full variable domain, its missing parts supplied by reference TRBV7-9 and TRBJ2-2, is DTGVSQNPRHKITKRGQNVTFRCDPISEHNRLYWYRQTLGQGPEFLTYFQNEAQLEKSRLLSDRFSAERPKGSFSTLEIQRTEQGDSAMYLCASSSTSGGPVGELFFGEGSRLTVL.

CDR3 coding DNA: TGTGCCAGCATGGGGGTAACCGTTTACGAGCAGTACTTC. It codes for CASMGVTVYEQYF. The chain joins TRBV25-1 to TRBJ2-7, with D perhaps given as TRBD1 or TRBD2 (5 bases each). Looked up from germline, CDR1 is MGHDK and CDR2 is SYGVNS. The CDR3 consists of 13 residues. The germline V and J ends were trimmed by 7 bases and 4 bases, with 14 bases remaining between them.

CDR3 coding DNA: TGTGCCAGCAGCTTGTGGGAGGGCCGGGAGACAGATACGCAGTATTTT. It is translated as CASSLWEGRETDTQYF. V and J are TRBV5-5 and TRBJ2-3, with 7 positions matching TRBD2. Germline trimming cut 1 base from V and 3 bases from J; bases unmatched to any gene: 8. The CDR3 runs 16 residues. Germline assignment: CDR1 SGHKS and CDR2 YYEKEE (reference sequence).

The CDR3 loop is CASTWVAGGSADTQYF. CDR3 DNA: TGTGCCAGCACTTGGGTAGCGGGGGGGTCGGCTGATACGCAGTATTTT. The chain couples TRBV27 to TRBJ2-3; 11 bases match TRBD2. The germline gives CDR1 MNHEY, CDR2 SMNVEV (reference sequence). With V trimmed by 7 bases and J by 6 bases, 12 bases remained unmatched. CDR3 length: 16 amino acids.

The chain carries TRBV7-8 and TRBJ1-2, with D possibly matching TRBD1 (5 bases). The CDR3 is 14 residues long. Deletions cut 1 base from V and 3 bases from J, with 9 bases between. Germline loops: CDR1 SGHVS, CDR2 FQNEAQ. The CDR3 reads CASSLGGTHYGYTF. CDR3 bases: TGTGCCAGCAGCTTAGGAGGGACCCACTATGGCTACACCTTC.

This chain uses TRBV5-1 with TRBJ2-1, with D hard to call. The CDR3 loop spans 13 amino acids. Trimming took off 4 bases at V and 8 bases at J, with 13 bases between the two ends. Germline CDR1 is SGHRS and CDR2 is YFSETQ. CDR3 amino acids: CASSEINSDEQFF. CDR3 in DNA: TGCGCCAGCAGCGAAATCAATAGTGATGAGCAGTTCTTC. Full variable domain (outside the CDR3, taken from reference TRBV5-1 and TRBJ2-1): KAGVTQTPRYLIKTRGQQVTLSCSPISGHRSVSWYQQTPGQGLQFLFEYFSETQRNKGNFPGRFSGRQFSNSRSEMNVSTLELGDSALYLCASSEINSDEQFFGPGTRLTVL.

CDR3 sequence (DNA): TGTGCCAGCAGCTTAGGACTCACCGGCGGGGAGCTGTTTTTT. Its translation: CASSLGLTGGELFF. V usage is TRBV7-9 and J usage is TRBJ2-2; no clear D gene. This CDR3 comprises 14 residues. Per the germline V gene, CDR1 is SEHNR and CDR2 is FQNEAQ (reference sequence). The ends were cut back, 1 base at V and 7 bases at J, with 10 bases in the middle. Looking up the rest from reference TRBV7-9 and TRBJ2-2 gives the full variable domain: DTGVSQNPRHKITKRGQNVTFRCDPISEHNRLYWYRQTLGQGPEFLTYFQNEAQLEKSRLLSDRFSAERPKGSFSTLEIQRTEQGDSAMYLCASSLGLTGGELFFGEGSRLTVL.

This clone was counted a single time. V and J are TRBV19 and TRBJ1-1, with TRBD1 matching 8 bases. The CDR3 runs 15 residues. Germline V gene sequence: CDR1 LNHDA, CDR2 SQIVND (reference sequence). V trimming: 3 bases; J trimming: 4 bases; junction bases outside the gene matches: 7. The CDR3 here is CASSISGGVGTEAFF. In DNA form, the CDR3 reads TGTGCCAGTAGTATCTCAGGGGGCGTGGGCACTGAAGCTTTCTTT.

The CDR3 loop is CASRPGDTGELFF. As DNA, the CDR3 is TGCGCCAGCAGGCCAGGGGATACCGGGGAGCTGTTTTTT. The chain recombines TRBV10-1 with TRBJ2-2; a weak D match, TRBD1 (6 bases). CDR3 length: 13 residues. Trimming cost V 6 bases and J 5 bases, with 10 bases left between them. Germline CDR1 reads WNHNN; CDR2 reads SYGVQD (reference sequence).

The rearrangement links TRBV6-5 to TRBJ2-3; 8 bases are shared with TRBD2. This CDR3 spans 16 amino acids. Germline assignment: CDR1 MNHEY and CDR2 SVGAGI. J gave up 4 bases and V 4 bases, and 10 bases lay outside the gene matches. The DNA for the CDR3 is TGTGCCAGCAGTTCCCTAGAAGCGGGGGAAGCAGATACGCAGTATTTT. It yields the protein CASSSLEAGEADTQYF.

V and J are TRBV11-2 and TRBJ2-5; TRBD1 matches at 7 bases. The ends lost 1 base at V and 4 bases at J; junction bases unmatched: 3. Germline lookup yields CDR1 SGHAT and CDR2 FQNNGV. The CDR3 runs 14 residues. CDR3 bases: TGTGCCAGCAGCTTAGTTGGGACAGTAGAGACCCAGTACTTC. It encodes CASSLVGTVETQYF.

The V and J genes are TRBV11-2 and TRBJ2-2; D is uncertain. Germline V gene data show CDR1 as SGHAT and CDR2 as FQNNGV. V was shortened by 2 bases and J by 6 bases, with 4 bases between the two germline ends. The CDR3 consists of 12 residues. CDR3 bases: TGTGCCAGCAGCTTATCGGCCGGGGAGCTGTTTTTT. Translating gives CASSLSAGELFF.

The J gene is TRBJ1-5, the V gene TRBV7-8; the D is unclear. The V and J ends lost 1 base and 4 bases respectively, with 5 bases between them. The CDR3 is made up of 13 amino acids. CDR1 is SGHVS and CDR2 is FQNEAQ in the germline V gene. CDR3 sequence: CASSLGPNQPQHF. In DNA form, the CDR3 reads TGTGCCAGCAGCTTAGGCCCGAATCAGCCCCAGCATTTT.